This T cell receptor (beta chain) originates from a study of T cells in Graves' hyperthyroidism and ophthalmopathy. At least ten counts were recorded for this clonotype. On the basis of clinical symptoms, serum thyroxine and TRAb, thyroid ultrasound and orbital computed tomography, diagnoses were made. This CDR3 region has 15 residues. Trimming cost V 0 bases and J 8 bases; bases outside gene matches: 5. Germline lookup yields CDR1 SGHTA and CDR2 FQGNSA. The investigators amplified TCR beta CDR3 regions from RNA transcripts. Primed by the HTBI set, a first-round RT-PCR was run on the TCR CDR3. TCRdb used MiXCR to reprocess the multiplex PCR reads, holding one entry per CDR3 protein. The data show about 320,000 distinct CDR3 sequences, roughly 17% seen once.

This TCR was sampled from a man younger than 40 with Graves' hyperthyroidism. The source material was blood. This chain joins TRBV7-2 and TRBJ1-3, with 9 positions matching TRBD1. The CDR3 DNA sequence: TGTGCCAGCAGCTTAGCACAGGGGGCGTGGTACACCATATATTTT. This translates into CASSLAQGAWYTIYF.